Listed below are T cell receptor beta chains from one sample, sequenced in a study of graft-versus-host responses after intestinal transplantation. Sequencing used immunoSEQ multiplex PCR; TCRdb keeps in-frame clones, though not all of them. The profile shows around 26,000 clones, approximately 93% of them singletons. The specimen was PBMCs, collected 156 days after intestinal transplant. The receptors originated from a human patient who received an intestinal transplant, so some T cells may come from the graft donor. Each CDR3 is given with its conserved first and last residue. A D gene is named only where the DNA matches it firmly.

D: -; J: TRBJ2-3; V: TRBV28; DNA: TGTGCCAGCAGGCGGACATTTCGGCTTAGCACAGATACGCAGTATTTT; CDR3: CASRRTFRLSTDTQYF
D: TRBD2; J: TRBJ2-1; V: TRBV19; DNA: TGTGCCAGTAGTATTCTAGCGGGGGCTGGGAATGAGCAGTTCTTC; CDR3: CASSILAGAGNEQFF
D: TRBD2; J: TRBJ2-3; V: TRBV7-9; DNA: TGTGCCAGCAGCTTAGGGGGGAGGGGCACAGATACGCAGTATTTT; CDR3: CASSLGGRGTDTQYF
D: -; J: TRBJ1-3; V: TRBV13; DNA: TGTGCCAGCGGGGAGCGCTCTGGAAACACCATATATTTT; CDR3: CASGERSGNTIYF
D: -; J: TRBJ1-2; V: TRBV6-1; DNA: TGTGCCAGCAGTGCTGGGGGGGGCTCGGATGGCTACACCTTC; CDR3: CASSAGGGSDGYTF
D: -; J: TRBJ1-1; V: TRBV10-3; DNA: TGTGCCATCAGCTGGAACACTGAAGCTTTCTTT; CDR3: CAISWNTEAFF
D: -; J: TRBJ1-1; V: TRBV5-8; DNA: TGTGCCAGCGGTCCCTTGGACAGCACTGAAGCTTTCTTT; CDR3: CASGPLDSTEAFF
D: -; J: TRBJ2-1; V: TRBV29-1; DNA: TGCAGCGTTGTCCCCTCGGGGCTGTGGGGCTACATTGAGCAGTTCTTC; CDR3: CSVVPSGLWGYIEQFF
D: -; J: TRBJ2-3; V: TRBV27; DNA: TGTGCCAGCAGTCCCATCCTCACAGATACGCAGTATTTT; CDR3: CASSPILTDTQYF
D: -; J: TRBJ1-1; V: TRBV9; DNA: TGTGCCAGCAGCGTAGGGGGGGTGCAGGGCACTGAAGCTTTCTTT; CDR3: CASSVGGVQGTEAFF
D: TRBD2; J: TRBJ2-5; V: TRBV5-5; DNA: TGTGCCAGCAGCCCCCCACTAGCGGGAGGGGAGACCCAGTACTTC; CDR3: CASSPPLAGGETQYF
D: TRBD2; J: TRBJ2-7; V: TRBV5-1; DNA: TGCGCCAGCAGCTGGACTAGCGGGAGTCCCGACGAGCAGTACTTC; CDR3: CASSWTSGSPDEQYF
D: TRBD1; J: TRBJ1-3; V: TRBV6-1; DNA: TGTGCCAGCAGGGCAGACAGGGCCTCTGGAAACACCATATATTTT; CDR3: CASRADRASGNTIYF
D: -; J: TRBJ2-1; V: TRBV5-1; DNA: TGCGCCAGCAGCTTGGGAGGGGAGGGACACTACAATGAGCAGTTCTTC; CDR3: CASSLGGEGHYNEQFF
D: -; J: TRBJ2-2; V: TRBV27; DNA: TGTGCCAGCAGTTTAGAGGGGGGGGAGCTGTTTTTT; CDR3: CASSLEGGELFF
D: TRBD2; J: TRBJ2-2; V: TRBV7-2; DNA: TGTGCCAGCAGCTTAGATAGCGGGACTAGCGCCACCGGGGAGCTGTTTTTT; CDR3: CASSLDSGTSATGELFF
D: TRBD1; J: TRBJ2-7; V: TRBV5-1; DNA: TGCGCCAGCAGCCCGGGCGGACAGGGCGACGAGCAGTACTTC; CDR3: CASSPGGQGDEQYF
D: TRBD1; J: TRBJ1-4; V: TRBV5-5; DNA: TGTGCCAGCAGCCCCGACCCGACAGGGTCAGGAGAAAAACTGTTTTTT; CDR3: CASSPDPTGSGEKLFF
D: TRBD1; J: TRBJ1-2; V: TRBV19; DNA: TGTGCCAGTAGTCCCCGGGACAGATATAACTATGGCTACACCTTC; CDR3: CASSPRDRYNYGYTF
D: -; J: TRBJ1-2; V: TRBV6-5; DNA: TGTGCCAGCAGTTGGGTCGGGAGAGCTAACTATGGCTACACCTTC; CDR3: CASSWVGRANYGYTF
D: -; J: TRBJ1-1; V: TRBV29-1; DNA: TGCAGCGGAGCGTCCGGGCTTGCTGAAGCTTTCTTT; CDR3: CSGASGLAEAFF
D: -; J: TRBJ2-7; V: TRBV19; DNA: TGTGCCAGTAGTCCAGGGAAAACCTACGAGCAGTACTTC; CDR3: CASSPGKTYEQYF
D: TRBD2; J: TRBJ2-7; V: TRBV7-8; DNA: TGTGCCAGCAGCTCCCCTGCCCGGGAGGGGTCCTACGAGCAGTACTTC; CDR3: CASSSPAREGSYEQYF
D: -; J: TRBJ1-5; V: TRBV7-9; DNA: TGTGCCAGCAGCCCGAGGGGTGCACCAGATCAGCCCCAGCATTTT; CDR3: CASSPRGAPDQPQHF